Listed below are T cell receptor beta chains from one sample, sequenced in a study of T cells in localized non-small cell lung cancer. Profiling relied on immunoSEQ multiplex PCR, and the TCRdb table lists in-frame clones only, not all of them. The sample includes about 51,000 clones, about 76% seen only once; the top ten take 15% to 20%. Material: peripheral blood mononuclear cells, obtained before any cancer treatment. The receptors derive from a man aged 35-69 years with stage III lung adenocarcinoma. Both conserved end residues are part of each CDR3. Each record gives: V gene, D gene, J gene, clone size, CDR3 DNA, CDR3 protein. D genes are given only for firm matches. Not every row has a clone size; where given, it reads once, few, many or a size class.

>TRBV4-1|TRBD1|TRBJ2-7|NA
TGCGCCAGCAGCCAAGAGTTCCGGACAGGCCCTTCCTACGAGCAGTACTTC
CASSQEFRTGPSYEQYF
>TRBV5-1|NA|TRBJ2-2|NA
TGCGCCAGCAGCTTGGACCCTAGGGGCGGGGAGCTGTTTTTT
CASSLDPRGGELFF
>TRBV15|NA|TRBJ1-3|NA
TGTGCCACCAGCATCCGGGGCACCTCTCTCGGAAACACCATATATTTT
CATSIRGTSLGNTIYF
>TRBV10-3|NA|TRBJ1-5|NA
TGTGCCATCAGTGAGGAAGGGACCTTACCCAATCAGCCCCAGCATTTT
CAISEEGTLPNQPQHF
>TRBV7-2|TRBD1|TRBJ1-2|NA
TGTGCCAGCAGCTATGGACAGGCAATATATGGCTACACCTTC
CASSYGQAIYGYTF
>TRBV27|NA|TRBJ2-1|once
TGTGCCAGCAGTTTATTGGGGGGCCCTTCCTACAATGAGCAGTTCTTC
CASSLLGGPSYNEQFF
>TRBV4-1|NA|TRBJ1-1|NA
TGCGCCAGCAGCCAGGAAGGGACAATGAACACTGAAGCTTTCTTT
CASSQEGTMNTEAFF
>TRBV11-3|NA|TRBJ2-2|few
TGTGCCAGCAGCTTAGGGGGGAGAGCGAACACCGGGGAGCTGTTTTTT
CASSLGGRANTGELFF
>TRBV5-1|TRBD2|TRBJ2-2|NA
TGCGCCAGCAGCTTGAACCAAGCGGGGGGCTGGGGGAACACCGGGGAGCTGTTTTTT
CASSLNQAGGWGNTGELFF
>TRBV28|NA|TRBJ2-2|NA
TGTGCCAGCAGTTTGCCAGGGAACACCGGGGAGCTGTTTTTT
CASSLPGNTGELFF
>TRBV19|NA|TRBJ1-3|NA
TGTGCCAGTACGATTGGGGACTCTGGAAACACCATATATTTT
CASTIGDSGNTIYF
>TRBV29-1|TRBD2|TRBJ2-1|NA
TGCAGCGTCTTAGCGGGGGAGCAGTTCTTC
CSVLAGEQFF
>TRBV7-2|TRBD1|TRBJ1-2|NA
TGTGCCAGCAGCTTAACCCGGACAGGGGCTAGCTATGGCTACACCTTC
CASSLTRTGASYGYTF
>TRBV15|TRBD2|TRBJ2-1|NA
TGTGCCACCAGCAGAGGTGCTAGCGGGGCGTACAATGAGCAGTTCTTC
CATSRGASGAYNEQFF
>TRBV6-5|NA|TRBJ2-7|NA
TGTGCCAGCAAGGGCGACAGGTTCTACGAGCAGTACTTC
CASKGDRFYEQYF
>TRBV5-1|NA|TRBJ2-1|NA
TGCGCCAGCAGAGATTTTTTGGGGAATGAGCAGTTCTTC
CASRDFLGNEQFF
>TRBV9|NA|TRBJ2-2|NA
TGTGCCAGCAGCGTAGGGATGAACACCGGGGAGCTGTTTTTT
CASSVGMNTGELFF
>TRBV5-1|NA|TRBJ2-3|NA
TGCGCCAGCAGGTTACAGAGCAACACAGATACGCAGTATTTT
CASRLQSNTDTQYF
>TRBV11-2|NA|TRBJ2-2|NA
TGTGCCAGCACCCCTTACGGGGAGCTGTTTTTT
CASTPYGELFF
>TRBV10-2|TRBD2|TRBJ2-1|few
TGCGCCAGCGACGACATTAGCGGGGGGGGAAACAATGAGCAGTTCTTC
CASDDISGGGNNEQFF
>TRBV29-1|NA|TRBJ2-5|NA
TGCAGCGTTGAAGAGGTAGCAAGAAAGTTCGAGACCCAGTACTTC
CSVEEVARKFETQYF
>TRBV6-5|NA|TRBJ2-7|NA
TGTGCCAGCAACCAAGGGTTCGGCGAGCAGTACTTC
CASNQGFGEQYF
>TRBV7-8|NA|TRBJ2-3|NA
TGTGCCAGCAGCTCCTTTCTCGTTGGGATATACACAGATACGCAGTATTTT
CASSSFLVGIYTDTQYF
>TRBV6-6|TRBD1|TRBJ2-7|NA
TGTGCCAGCAGGACCCGGGACAGGGGCTACGAGCAGTACTTC
CASRTRDRGYEQYF
>TRBV6-1|NA|TRBJ2-7|NA
TGTGCCAGCAGTTTCAACTACGAGCAGTACTTC
CASSFNYEQYF
>TRBV27|TRBD1|TRBJ2-7|NA
TGTGCCAGCAGTCGATCTTCCGGGACAGATAACTACGAGCAGTACTTC
CASSRSSGTDNYEQYF
>TRBV11-2|NA|TRBJ1-2|few
TGTGCCAGCAGCTTAGATTATAACGGCTTCTATGGCTACACCTTC
CASSLDYNGFYGYTF
>TRBV6-5|NA|TRBJ2-7|once
TGTGCCAGCAGTGAAAGGCCGACCTACGAGCAGTACTTC
CASSERPTYEQYF
>TRBV6-1|NA|TRBJ1-4|NA
TGTGCCAGCAGTGAAGCGTTCCATCGTGAAAAACTGTTTTTT
CASSEAFHREKLFF
>TRBV6-1|TRBD1|TRBJ2-2|NA
TGTGCCAGCAGGGAACAGGGGGCGCTTTTCACCGGGGAGCTGTTTTTT
CASREQGALFTGELFF
>TRBV5-4|TRBD2|TRBJ2-1|NA
TGTGCCAGCAGCCTCCGGGGTAGCGGGGACCCGTACAATGAGCAGTTCTTC
CASSLRGSGDPYNEQFF
>TRBV2|NA|TRBJ2-2|once
TGTGCCAGCAGTGCAAGGGGGGGGATCGACACCGGGGAGCTGTTTTTT
CASSARGGIDTGELFF
>TRBV5-8|TRBD2|TRBJ2-3|NA
TGTGCCAGCAGCTTTAGCGGGGGGGCCAATACGCAGTATTTT
CASSFSGGANTQYF
>TRBV6-4|NA|TRBJ2-1|NA
TGTGCCAGCAGTGACTCAGCGGGCTGGGTGGGGTACAATGAGCAGTTCTTC
CASSDSAGWVGYNEQFF
>TRBV25-1|NA|TRBJ2-7|NA
TGTGCCAGCAGTGCACGGGACATTTCCACCTCCGAGCAGTACTTC
CASSARDISTSEQYF
>TRBV12-5|NA|TRBJ2-5|NA
TGTGCTAGTGGTTTCCGGACCGGGGAGACCCAGTACTTC
CASGFRTGETQYF
>TRBV6-1|NA|TRBJ1-5|NA
TGTGCCAGCAGTGAAATGGTGCTGGGCCCGATCAATCAGCCCCAGCATTTT
CASSEMVLGPINQPQHF
>TRBV11-2|NA|TRBJ2-1|NA
TGTGCCAGCAGCTTAGAGGGCGTGGGTGAGCAGTTCTTC
CASSLEGVGEQFF
>TRBV2|NA|TRBJ2-1|NA
TGTGCCAGCAGCCGAGAGATCGAGCAGTTCTTC
CASSREIEQFF
>TRBV6-7|TRBD2|TRBJ2-7|once
TGTGCCAGCAGTTACTCAACCGGGGCTAGCGGGGAAAACGAGCAGTACTTC
CASSYSTGASGENEQYF
>TRBV10-3|TRBD1|TRBJ2-7|NA
TGTGCCATCAGCCCCCTTGGACAGGGGTCCTACGAGCAGTACTTC
CAISPLGQGSYEQYF
>TRBV11-3|NA|TRBJ2-1|NA
TGTGCCAGCAGCTCCGGGGCCAAGGGGGGTGAGCAGTTCTTC
CASSSGAKGGEQFF
>TRBV15|NA|TRBJ1-1|NA
TGTGCCACCAGCACTCGGGGGAACACTGAAGCTTTCTTT
CATSTRGNTEAFF
>TRBV12-5|TRBD1|TRBJ2-7|once
TGTGCTAGTGGTCCCCGGGACAGGGCCTACGAGCAGTACTTC
CASGPRDRAYEQYF
>TRBV6-5|NA|TRBJ2-2|NA
TGTGCCAGCAGTTACTCGTCGCTAGTCAGCCCCGGGGAGCTGTTTTTT
CASSYSSLVSPGELFF
>TRBV7-8|TRBD2|TRBJ2-2|NA
TGTGCCAGCAGCTTGGGGACTAGCGGGTTCGCGAACACCGGGGAGCTGTTTTTT
CASSLGTSGFANTGELFF
>TRBV5-6|NA|TRBJ1-2|NA
TGTGCCAGCAGCCGGGACCGTCTTTATGGCTACACCTTC
CASSRDRLYGYTF
>TRBV21-1|NA|TRBJ2-3|NA
TGTGCCAGCAGCAAAGGGGCTAGCGGGGAGGTAGATACGCAGTATTTT
CASSKGASGEVDTQYF
>TRBV6-1|NA|TRBJ2-6|NA
TGTGCCAGCAGTGCGGTGGGGGCCAACGTCCTGACTTTC
CASSAVGANVLTF
>TRBV5-1|TRBD1|TRBJ2-1|NA
TGCGCCAGCAGCTTGGAGGGGGCTGGCTCCTACAATGAGCAGTTCTTC
CASSLEGAGSYNEQFF
>TRBV5-1|TRBD1|TRBJ1-1|few
TGCGCCAGCAGCTTGACACAGGGGAGCACTGAAGCTTTCTTT
CASSLTQGSTEAFF